The rows below give T cell receptor beta chains drawn from one sample of a study of T-cell reconstitution after alpha-beta-depleted transplantation in children. MiXCR, run by TCRdb on the PCR reads, gives a single entry per CDR3 protein. The sample consists of some 500,000 distinct CDR3 sequences, about 33% of them appearing once. Sequences were derived from PBMCs from the stem cell graft donor, sampled from the stem cell graft. Receptors originate from a human donor who donated a stem cell graft to a child with aplastic anemia. The CDR3 runs from the conserved cysteine through the conserved F or W. D genes are given only for firm matches. Rows may omit the clone size; those that give it use once, few, many or a size class.

v_call	j_call	clone_size	d_call	cdr3_aa	cdr3_nt
TRBV7-9	TRBJ2-2	.	TRBD1	CASSLLTGATGELFF	TGTGCCAGCAGCTTGTTAACAGGGGCCACCGGGGAGCTGTTTTTT
TRBV6-5	TRBJ2-7	.	TRBD1	CASSYSFGTGFEQYF	TGTGCCAGCAGTTACTCTTTCGGGACAGGGTTCGAGCAGTACTTC
TRBV6-1	TRBJ2-4	.	.	CASSPRGEWYIQYF	TGTGCCAGCAGCCCCAGGGGGGAGTGGTACATTCAGTACTTC
TRBV9	TRBJ2-1	.	.	CASSTDWSSYNEQFF	TGTGCCAGCAGCACGGACTGGAGCTCCTACAATGAGCAGTTCTTC
TRBV5-1	TRBJ2-5	.	TRBD2	CASSPSVGGGYQETQYF	TGCGCCAGCAGCCCCTCTGTCGGCGGGGGGTACCAAGAGACCCAGTACTTC
TRBV29-1	TRBJ1-2	few	.	CSVDRQYGYTF	TGCAGCGTTGACAGGCAGTATGGCTACACCTTC
TRBV30	TRBJ1-5	few	.	CAWSRMGDQPQHF	TGTGCCTGGAGTAGAATGGGAGATCAGCCCCAGCATTTT
TRBV10-3	TRBJ2-6	few	.	CAIRPDSGANVLTF	TGTGCCATCAGGCCGGACTCTGGGGCCAACGTCCTGACTTTC
TRBV10-3	TRBJ1-1	.	.	CAISEKERGGTEAFF	TGTGCCATCAGTGAGAAGGAAAGGGGGGGCACTGAAGCTTTCTTT
TRBV28	TRBJ2-1	few	.	CASSRYDDEQFF	TGTGCCAGCAGTCGTTATGACGATGAGCAGTTCTTC
TRBV4-3	TRBJ2-2	.	TRBD1	CASSDTGTGGTGELFF	TGCGCCAGCAGCGACACCGGGACAGGGGGCACCGGGGAGCTGTTTTTT
TRBV12-3/TRBV12-4	TRBJ1-1	.	.	CASSLGWLEAFF	TGTGCCAGCAGTTTAGGGTGGTTAGAAGCTTTCTTT
TRBV6-5	TRBJ2-5	.	.	CASSYSLDRGTQYF	TGTGCCAGCAGTTACTCCCTGGACCGGGGGACCCAGTACTTC
TRBV7-9	TRBJ2-1	.	.	CASSPTVEQFF	TGTGCCAGCAGCCCCACAGTTGAGCAGTTCTTC
TRBV3-1	TRBJ2-7	.	TRBD2	CASSRDYYEQYF	TGTGCCAGCAGCCGGGACTACTACGAGCAGTACTTC
TRBV20-1	TRBJ2-3	.	TRBD2	CSARGRLADHSTDTQYF	TGCAGTGCTAGAGGTAGACTAGCTGATCACAGCACAGATACGCAGTATTTT
TRBV14	TRBJ1-2	few	.	CASSQTGGSYGYTF	TGTGCCAGCAGCCAGACGGGGGGCTCGTATGGCTACACCTTC
TRBV11-2	TRBJ2-1	.	.	CASSPRYWRDTYNEQFF	TGTGCCAGCAGCCCAAGGTATTGGCGGGATACCTACAATGAGCAGTTCTTC
TRBV20-1	TRBJ1-2	few	.	CSARVGPSGDYGYTF	TGCAGTGCTAGAGTCGGGCCATCTGGGGACTATGGCTACACCTTC
TRBV29-1	TRBJ2-5	few	.	CSVGRRDRRETQYF	TGCAGCGTTGGCCGCCGGGACCGGCGTGAGACCCAGTACTTC
TRBV29-1	TRBJ2-3	.	.	CSVGGVTVTDTQYF	TGCAGCGTTGGTGGGGTTACCGTCACAGATACGCAGTATTTT
TRBV7-9	TRBJ2-5	few	TRBD2	CASSYIAGERETQYF	TGTGCCAGCAGCTACATAGCGGGAGAGCGGGAGACCCAGTACTTC
TRBV20-1	TRBJ2-1	few	TRBD2	CSARVPRLAGAGEQFF	TGCAGTGCTAGAGTCCCGCGGCTAGCGGGAGCGGGTGAGCAGTTCTTC
TRBV12-3/TRBV12-4	TRBJ1-1	.	TRBD1	CASSRQGTLNTEAFF	TGTGCCAGCAGTAGACAGGGTACCCTGAACACTGAAGCTTTCTTT
TRBV20-1	TRBJ1-2	many	TRBD1	CSAHTGGSSYGYTF	TGCAGTGCGCATACAGGGGGCTCTAGCTATGGCTACACCTTC
TRBV30	TRBJ2-7	few	.	CAWSAQGIGEQYF	TGTGCCTGGAGTGCGCAGGGGATTGGCGAGCAGTACTTC
TRBV4-2	TRBJ2-2	.	TRBD1	CAGSQEDRGSGELFF	TGTGCCGGCAGCCAAGAGGACAGGGGGAGCGGGGAGCTGTTTTTT
TRBV11-2	TRBJ1-5	few	.	CASSLVGWTSEQDQPQHF	TGTGCCAGCAGCTTAGTAGGTTGGACGTCTGAACAGGATCAGCCCCAGCATTTT
TRBV3-1	TRBJ2-5	once	TRBD2	CASSPGTSPIETQYF	TGTGCCAGCAGCCCCGGGACTAGCCCGATAGAGACCCAGTACTTC
TRBV28	TRBJ2-2	.	TRBD1	CASSLLGQVVGELFF	TGTGCCAGCAGTTTATTGGGACAGGTGGTCGGGGAGCTGTTTTTT
TRBV18	TRBJ2-1	.	TRBD2	CASSRPGTSGSSYNEQFF	TGTGCCAGCTCACGCCCCGGGACTAGCGGGAGCTCCTACAATGAGCAGTTCTTC
TRBV7-2	TRBJ2-1	.	.	CASSLVGWEQFF	TGTGCCAGCAGCTTAGTTGGGTGGGAGCAGTTCTTC
TRBV6-6	TRBJ1-6	.	.	CASGENSPLHF	TGTGCCAGCGGGGAGAATTCACCCCTCCACTTT
TRBV30	TRBJ1-6	.	.	CAWRWDTSSYNSPLHF	TGTGCCTGGAGGTGGGACACCAGCTCCTATAATTCACCCCTCCACTTT
TRBV20-1	TRBJ2-1	few	TRBD2	CSAPRGLAGDNEQFF	TGCAGTGCTCCCCGGGGACTAGCGGGGGACAATGAGCAGTTCTTC
TRBV20-1	TRBJ2-5	few	TRBD2	CSARGLAGGLKETQYF	TGCAGTGCTAGGGGACTAGCGGGAGGGCTGAAAGAGACCCAGTACTTC
TRBV20-1	TRBJ2-3	few	.	CSVGTSTDTQYF	TGCAGTGTCGGAACTAGCACAGATACGCAGTATTTT
TRBV15	TRBJ2-1	.	.	CATSRDTVGLLEFF	TGTGCCACCAGCAGAGATACGGTGGGGCTGTTGGAGTTCTTC
TRBV11-2	TRBJ2-4	.	.	CASSPKLSGQNIQYF	TGTGCCAGCAGCCCTAAGTTGTCAGGGCAAAACATTCAGTACTTC
TRBV18	TRBJ2-3	.	.	CASSPGSPDTQYF	TGTGCCAGCTCACCCGGAAGCCCAGATACGCAGTATTTT
TRBV6-2/TRBV6-3	TRBJ1-4	.	.	CASSYSMQEKLFF	TGTGCCAGCAGTTACTCGATGCAGGAAAAACTGTTTTTT
TRBV2	TRBJ2-7	.	TRBD2	CASRGTSGRVEVHEQYF	TGTGCCAGCAGGGGGACTAGCGGGAGGGTCGAGGTCCACGAGCAGTACTTC
TRBV4-3	TRBJ2-1	.	.	CASSQDSRGYYNEQFF	TGCGCCAGCAGCCAAGATAGTAGGGGCTACTACAATGAGCAGTTCTTC
TRBV7-9	TRBJ2-2	.	TRBD1	CASSPGQGAISTGELFF	TGTGCCAGCAGCCCCGGACAGGGGGCGATTAGCACCGGGGAGCTGTTTTTT
TRBV29-1	TRBJ1-2	.	.	CSVEEPTGRGGYTF	TGCAGCGTTGAAGAACCGACAGGAAGGGGTGGCTACACCTTC
TRBV5-1	TRBJ2-2	.	.	CASDISNTGELFF	TGCGCCAGCGACATATCGAACACCGGGGAGCTGTTTTTT
TRBV2	TRBJ2-5	.	.	CASSRNVGGSETQYF	TGTGCCAGCAGTAGAAACGTGGGGGGCTCAGAGACCCAGTACTTC
TRBV29-1	TRBJ2-7	few	.	CSVEEAETYEQYF	TGCAGCGTTGAAGAGGCTGAAACTTACGAGCAGTACTTC
TRBV7-2	TRBJ2-1	.	TRBD2	CASSLDHGRGYNEQFF	TGTGCCAGCAGCTTGGACCACGGGAGGGGATACAATGAGCAGTTCTTC
TRBV6-2/TRBV6-3	TRBJ1-2	.	.	CASSFAPGRGRGYTF	TGTGCCAGCAGTTTCGCCCCTGGGCGGGGACGTGGCTACACCTTC
TRBV29-1	TRBJ2-3	.	.	CSVDLSTDTQYF	TGCAGCGTTGACCTTAGTACAGATACGCAGTATTTT
TRBV15	TRBJ2-3	few	TRBD1	CATSRDAQGADTQYF	TGTGCCACCAGCAGAGATGCGCAGGGGGCAGATACGCAGTATTTT
TRBV29-1	TRBJ1-3	.	.	CSVEGAVGNTIYF	TGCAGCGTTGAGGGGGCAGTCGGAAACACCATATATTTT
TRBV7-9	TRBJ2-5	few	.	CASSSGDGGKRQETQYF	TGTGCCAGCAGCTCCGGGGATGGCGGCAAAAGGCAAGAGACCCAGTACTTC
TRBV20-1	TRBJ2-3	.	.	CSARLGNTDTQYF	TGCAGTGCTAGATTGGGAAACACAGATACGCAGTATTTT
TRBV5-6	TRBJ2-1	few	.	CASSHPRVAGSYNEQFF	TGTGCCAGCAGCCATCCTAGGGTGGCGGGTTCCTACAATGAGCAGTTCTTC
TRBV12-3/TRBV12-4	TRBJ1-1	.	TRBD1	CASTTGPTEAFF	TGTGCCAGCACGACAGGGCCGACTGAAGCTTTCTTT
TRBV6-1	TRBJ2-3	.	.	CASIWRDSTDTQYF	TGTGCCAGCATCTGGAGAGACAGCACAGATACGCAGTATTTT